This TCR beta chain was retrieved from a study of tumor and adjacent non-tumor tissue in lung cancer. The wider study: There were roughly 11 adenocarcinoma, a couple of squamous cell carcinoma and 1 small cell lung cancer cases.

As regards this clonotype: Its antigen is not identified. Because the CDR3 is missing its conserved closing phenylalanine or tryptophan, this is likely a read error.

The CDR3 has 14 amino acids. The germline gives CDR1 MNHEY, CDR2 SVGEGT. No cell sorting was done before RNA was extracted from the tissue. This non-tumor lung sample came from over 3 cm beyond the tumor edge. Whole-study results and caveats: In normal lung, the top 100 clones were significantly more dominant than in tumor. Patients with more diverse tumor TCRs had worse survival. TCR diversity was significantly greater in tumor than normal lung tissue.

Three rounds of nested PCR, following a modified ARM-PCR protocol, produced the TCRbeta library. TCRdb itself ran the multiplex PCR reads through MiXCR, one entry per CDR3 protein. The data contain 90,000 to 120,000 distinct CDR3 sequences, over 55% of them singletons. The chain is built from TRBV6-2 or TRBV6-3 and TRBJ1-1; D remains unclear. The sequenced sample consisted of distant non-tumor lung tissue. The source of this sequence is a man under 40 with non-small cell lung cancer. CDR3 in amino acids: CASTEATPNTEAFY. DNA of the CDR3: TGTGCCAGCACTGAGGCCACGCCGAACACCGAAGCTTTCTAT.